Presented here are 25 T cell receptor beta chains from one specimen sequenced in a study of blood T cell repertoires in COVID-19. Sequencing used immunoSEQ multiplex PCR; TCRdb keeps in-frame clones, though not all of them. Among approximately 190,000 clones listed, around nine tenths were seen once. The sequencing input was peripheral blood. Every receptor here comes from a woman between 35 and 50 years old who had recovered from COVID-19.

The chain links TRBV29-1 to TRBJ1-1; D is perhaps TRBD1 (5 bases). Per germline, CDR1 SQVTM and CDR2 ANQGSEA. The CDR3 spans 12 residues. Trimming shortened V by 4 bases and J by 0 bases, and 6 bases separated the two germline ends. Here the CDR3 reads CSVGQMNTEAFF. Written as DNA, the CDR3 is TGCAGCGTTGGACAGATGAACACTGAAGCTTTCTTT.

This clone was observed a handful of times. This chain uses TRBV19 with TRBJ2-7; D possibly corresponds to TRBD1 (6 bases). V shed 0 bases and J shed 4 bases, with 13 bases lying between them. The CDR3 length is 15 residues. The germline V gene encodes CDR1 LNHDA and CDR2 SQIVND (reference sequence). The CDR3 nucleotides are TGTGCCAGTAGTATAGAAACAGGGATTGTGTACGAGCAGTACTTC. Translating it yields CASSIETGIVYEQYF.

The chain links TRBV2 to TRBJ2-7; 11 bases are a match to TRBD2. V trimming: 1 base; J trimming: 9 bases; junction bases outside the gene matches: 8. Germline V gene lookup returns CDR1 SNHLY and CDR2 FYNNEI. This CDR3 is built from 15 residues. The CDR3 DNA sequence: TGTGCCAGCAGTGAAGGGGTGCTAGCGGGAGGCAGGCAGTACTTC. Translation: CASSEGVLAGGRQYF.

This clone appeared once. V is TRBV3-1 (or the pseudogene TRBV3-2) and J is TRBJ1-4; 8 nucleotides align to TRBD1. J was trimmed by 7 bases and V by 0 bases; bases with no gene match: 10. This CDR3 has 17 amino acids. Germline CDR1 LGHDT, CDR2 YNNKEL (reference sequence). The DNA of the CDR3 is TGTGCCAGCAGCCAAGATCGGACAGGGTATCGGGGTGAAAAACTGTTTTTT. Translating gives CASSQDRTGYRGEKLFF.

V is TRBV28 and J is TRBJ1-2; possible D gene TRBD1, 5 bases. The V end was cut by 8 bases, the J end by 5 bases, with 12 bases between. The CDR3 consists of 12 residues. The germline V gene has CDR1 MDHEN and CDR2 SYDVKM. As DNA, the CDR3 is TGTGCCAGCGGTGGGGCTAGGTATGGCTACACCTTC. Protein product: CASGGARYGYTF.

This clone was counted a few times. This rearrangement joins TRBV2 to TRBJ2-3; D is unclear. V was shortened by 3 bases and J by 0 bases, with 10 bases between the two germline ends. Per the germline V gene, CDR1 is SNHLY and CDR2 is FYNNEI. This CDR3 spans 15 amino acids. CDR3 residues: CASSDRGWSTDTQYF. CDR3 sequence (DNA): TGTGCCAGCAGTGATCGAGGATGGAGCACAGATACGCAGTATTTT.

This clone was seen a handful of times. This chain joins TRBV7-8 and TRBJ1-6; TRBD1 aligns across 7 bases. The length of the CDR3 is 15 residues. Germline loops: CDR1 SGHVS, CDR2 FQNEAQ. V lost 4 bases and J lost 6; bases outside the gene matches: 6. The CDR3 sequence: CASSSSGTVNSPLHF. The DNA of the CDR3 is TGTGCCAGCAGCTCGTCGGGGACAGTTAATTCACCCCTCCACTTT.

The chain combines TRBV18 with TRBJ2-3; no clear D gene. V lost 0 bases and J 5 bases, leaving 9 bases between the germline ends. The CDR3 runs 14 residues. Germline V gives CDR1 KGHSH, CDR2 LQKENI. The CDR3 sequence: CASSPPNSLDTQYF. The CDR3, as DNA: TGTGCCAGCTCACCACCGAACAGCTTAGATACGCAGTATTTT. The variable domain in full, with the rest retrieved from reference TRBV18 and TRBJ2-3, is NAGVMQNPRHLVRRRGQEARLRCSPMKGHSHVYWYRQLPEEGLKFMVYLQKENIIDESGMPKERFSAEFPKEGPSILRIQQVVRGDSAAYFCASSPPNSLDTQYFGPGTRLTVL.

The chain is built from TRBV24-1 and TRBJ2-2, with a possible D match to TRBD1 (6 bases). This CDR3 contains 15 residues. V shed 4 bases and J shed 4 bases, with 12 bases lying between them. CDR1 and CDR2 from the germline V gene are KGHDR and SFDVKD. Here the CDR3 reads CATSEAGERTGELFF. Here the CDR3 DNA reads TGTGCCACCAGTGAGGCAGGGGAGCGCACCGGGGAGCTGTTTTTT.

The V call is TRBV19, the J call TRBJ1-5, with 7 positions matching TRBD1. This CDR3 has 15 residues. Per germline, CDR1 LNHDA and CDR2 SQIVND (reference sequence). With 2 bases clipped from V and 9 bases from J, the junction kept 10 bases outside the gene matches. CDR3 protein: CASSIYLTGSGPQHF. In nucleotides, the CDR3 is TGTGCCAGTAGTATATATCTGACAGGGTCGGGGCCCCAGCATTTT.

This clone was observed a few times. This chain's CDR3 is CASSGGGNQPQHF. The CDR3 DNA follows: TGTGCCAGCAGTGGGGGCGGCAATCAGCCCCAGCATTTT. The rearrangement joins TRBV12-3 or TRBV12-4 to TRBJ1-5, with D possibly matching TRBD1 (6 bases). Deletions cut 5 bases from V and 2 bases from J, with 7 bases between. The CDR3 is made up of 13 amino acids.

The rearrangement joins TRBV29-1 to TRBJ2-2; a possible D gene is TRBD1 (6 bases). This CDR3 spans 16 amino acids. Germline V gene data show CDR1 as SQVTM and CDR2 as ANQGSEA. V lost 0 bases and J 5 bases, leaving 16 bases between the germline ends. As DNA, the CDR3 is TGCAGCGTTGAAGATTGGGGACAAGGGAAGACCGGGGAGCTGTTTTTT. The encoded protein is CSVEDWGQGKTGELFF.

The chain is built from TRBV3-1 (or the pseudogene TRBV3-2) and TRBJ2-3; 11 bases align to TRBD2. This CDR3 has 16 amino acids. Germline V gene lookup returns CDR1 LGHDT and CDR2 YNNKEL (reference sequence). V lost 4 bases, J lost 5 bases, and 8 bases stayed unmatched. CDR3 sequence reads: CASSPILAGAGDTQYF. The CDR3 coding sequence is TGTGCCAGCAGCCCGATACTAGCGGGAGCCGGAGATACGCAGTATTTT.

The V and J genes are TRBV24-1 and TRBJ2-5; the match to TRBD1 covers 9 bases. The CDR3 is made up of 16 amino acids. Germline V lookup: CDR1 KGHDR, CDR2 SFDVKD. The J segment lost 4 bases and the V segment lost 3 bases, leaving 8 bases of the junction unmatched. The chain's CDR3 is CATSDRDRAPGETQYF. The CDR3 bases are TGTGCCACCAGTGATCGGGACAGGGCCCCGGGAGAGACCCAGTACTTC.

This chain joins TRBV6-5 and TRBJ2-1; 10 bases map to TRBD2. The CDR3 is 15 residues long. Losses at the gene ends were 2 bases for V and 7 bases for J; bases not matched to a gene: 5. In germline, CDR1 is MNHEY, CDR2 SVGAGI. The CDR3 DNA reads as TGTGCCAGCAGTTACGAGCGGGAGGGCAGGAATGAGCAGTTCTTC. Encoded protein: CASSYEREGRNEQFF.

This rearrangement joins TRBV6-2 or TRBV6-3 to TRBJ1-1; D is uncertain. The germline CDR1 and CDR2 sequences are MNHEY and SVGEGT. CDR3 length equals 12 residues. The V gene lost 5 bases and the J gene lost 3 bases, with 7 bases spanning the gap. The DNA for the CDR3 is TGTGCCAGCAGTACGCGGGACACTGAAGCTTTCTTT. It codes for CASSTRDTEAFF.

The J gene is TRBJ2-2, the V gene TRBV18; 9 nucleotides line up with TRBD1. This CDR3 contains 15 residues. Losses at the gene ends were 2 bases for V and 4 bases for J; bases not matched to a gene: 2. CDR1 and CDR2 (germline): KGHSH, LQKENI. The CDR3 DNA reads as TGTGCCAGCTCACCAACACAGGGGGCCACCGGGGAGCTGTTTTTT. Translated, it gives CASSPTQGATGELFF.

The chain employs TRBV5-1 and TRBJ2-3; a possible D gene is TRBD1 (6 bases). The CDR3 spans 16 residues. Germline values: CDR1 SGHRS, CDR2 YFSETQ. V was trimmed by 1 base and J by 4 bases, leaving 16 bases between them. The chain's CDR3 is CASSLMGAGSSDTQYF. The CDR3, as DNA: TGCGCCAGCAGCTTGATGGGGGCTGGTTCGTCAGATACGCAGTATTTT.

This chain joins TRBV10-3 and TRBJ2-7; D is unclear. Germline V gene lookup returns CDR1 ENHRY and CDR2 SYGVKD. There are 16 residues in the CDR3. With 0 bases removed from V and 2 bases from J, the gap between germline ends came to 14 bases. CDR3 in amino acids: CAISESILSLTYEQYF. The CDR3 DNA is TGTGCCATCAGTGAGTCGATTTTAAGCCTGACCTACGAGCAGTACTTC.

This chain joins TRBV7-9 and TRBJ1-1; D is ambiguous. V lost 4 bases, J lost 2 bases, and 8 bases lay in between. The CDR3 spans 13 residues. Germline V gives CDR1 SEHNR, CDR2 FQNEAQ (reference sequence). The CDR3 nucleotides read TGTGCCAGCAGCTCAACAAGAAACACTGAAGCTTTCTTT. Translated, it gives CASSSTRNTEAFF. Full variable domain (outside the CDR3, taken from reference TRBV7-9 and TRBJ1-1): DTGVSQNPRHKITKRGQNVTFRCDPISEHNRLYWYRQTLGQGPEFLTYFQNEAQLEKSRLLSDRFSAERPKGSFSTLEIQRTEQGDSAMYLCASSSTRNTEAFFGQGTRLTVV.

The V and J genes are TRBV27 and TRBJ1-2, with unresolved D. Trimming stripped 1 base from V and 8 bases from J, with 17 bases between. The CDR3 length is 15 residues. The V gene's germline CDR1 is MNHEY and CDR2 SMNVEV (reference sequence). DNA of the CDR3: TGTGCCAGCAGTTTATACGGTGAGACCTCTAGGGGCTACACCTTC. It yields the protein CASSLYGETSRGYTF.

The V call is TRBV19, the J call TRBJ2-1, with 9 bases identical to TRBD2. Germline V gene sequence: CDR1 LNHDA, CDR2 SQIVND (reference sequence). The CDR3 is made up of 14 amino acids. V lost 3 bases, J lost 12 bases, and 9 bases stayed unmatched. DNA for the CDR3: TGTGCCAGTAGTATTAATGGTGGCGGGAGGGGGCAGTTCTTC. Protein sequence: CASSINGGGRGQFF.

The chain combines TRBV18 with TRBJ1-1; a weak D match, TRBD1 (6 bases). The CDR3 loop spans 17 amino acids. With 6 bases removed from V and 1 base from J, the gap between germline ends came to 21 bases. Germline assignment: CDR1 KGHSH and CDR2 LQKENI. The CDR3 loop reads CASSRQVMQLRNTEAFF. The CDR3 region has the DNA TGTGCCAGCTCCCGACAGGTAATGCAGTTGAGGAACACTGAAGCTTTCTTT.

The chain has TRBV6-5 and TRBJ2-1; 8 positions match TRBD1. This CDR3 has 15 amino acids. CDR1 is MNHEY, CDR2 SVGAGI, per germline. Germline trimming cut 7 bases from V and 3 bases from J; bases unmatched to any gene: 8. Here the CDR3 DNA reads TGTGCCAGCATTGCAGGGGGCCAATTCTACAATGAGCAGTTCTTC. This translates into CASIAGGQFYNEQFF.

J is TRBJ2-1 and V is TRBV2; TRBD1 aligns across 10 bases. Germline CDR1 SNHLY, CDR2 FYNNEI. With V trimmed by 7 bases and J by 6 bases, 9 bases remained unmatched. CDR3 length: 15 amino acids. The CDR3 DNA follows: TGTGCCAGCAACTCCCGGGACAGGGGACGCAATGAGCAGTTCTTC. Protein sequence: CASNSRDRGRNEQFF.